This T cell receptor (beta chain) stems from a study of blood T cells in healthy people across ages. This clonotype was seen many times. No antigen is known for it. Then a second PCR, running roughly 7 to 12 cycles, was carried out with a sample-barcoded 5' primer and a J-beta primer mix. TCRdb processed the 5' RACE reads anew with MiXCR; each CDR3 protein has one entry. The profile shows some 700,000 distinct CDR3 sequences, 22% of them singletons. Total RNA, at least 5 micrograms per sample, was extracted from PBMCs. Trimming removed 3 bases at V and 1 base at J, with 4 bases between. The CDR3 contains 12 residues. Germline CDR1 reads DFQATT; CDR2 reads SNEGSKA (reference sequence). Study-level points and caveats: Estimated diversity that came from one million T cells was considered an underestimate.

Sample: blood. The rearrangement links TRBV20-1 to TRBJ1-5; D call uncertain. The sequence was obtained from a man between 65 and 80 years old in good health. The CDR3 DNA is TGCAGTGCTAGCAGGAGCAATCAGCCCCAGCATTTT. Translated, it gives CSASRSNQPQHF.